These 14 T cell receptor beta chains share one sample of origin, sequenced in a study of shared clonotypes between healthy human individuals. Profiling relied on immunoSEQ multiplex PCR, and the TCRdb table lists in-frame clones only, not all of them. The data hold some 630,000 clones, with 95% to 97% observed a single time. Naive CD8 cells comprised CD45RO-negative, CCR7-positively selected cells, excluding terminally differentiated effector memory CD45RA+ cells. The sample comprised naive CD8+ T cells sorted from blood. The receptor source for this set is a woman in her twenties or thirties in good health.

The V call is TRBV2, the J call TRBJ2-3; 15 bases line up with TRBD2. Germline CDR1 SNHLY, CDR2 FYNNEI. The V and J ends lost 0 bases and 1 base, in that order; junction bases with no gene match: 2. The CDR3 is 18 residues long. In DNA form, the CDR3 reads TGTGCCAGCAGTGAAGCGGGACTAGCGGGAGGAGGCACAGATACGCAGTATTTT. It encodes CASSEAGLAGGGTDTQYF.

V usage is TRBV19 and J usage is TRBJ1-5; a weak D match, TRBD1 (5 bases). Germline-derived CDR1 and CDR2 are LNHDA and SQIVND (reference sequence). This CDR3 region has 15 residues. V lost 6 bases to trimming and J lost 6 bases, with 18 bases between them. CDR3 region: CASRTFYGAIQPQHF. The CDR3 DNA follows: TGTGCCAGTAGGACTTTTTACGGGGCGATTCAGCCCCAGCATTTT.

The gene calls are TRBV7-3 and TRBJ2-5; TRBD2 might be the D (5 bases). The J call may be faulty, since TRBJ2-7 better matches the DNA end. Looked up from germline, CDR1 is SGHTA and CDR2 is FQGTGA. The CDR3 is made up of 13 amino acids. The CDR3 sequence is CASSFGLAYEQYF. The CDR3 nucleotides read TGTGCCAGCAGCTTTGGACTTGCCTACGAGCAGTACTTC.

This rearrangement joins TRBV5-1 to TRBJ2-1; D perhaps matches TRBD2 (7 bases). The CDR3 has 17 amino acids. The germline V and J ends were trimmed by 1 base and 3 bases, with 17 bases remaining between them. Germline assignment: CDR1 SGHRS and CDR2 YFSETQ. The DNA of the CDR3 is TGCGCCAGCAGCTTGAGGGGGACTAAGTATGACTACAATGAGCAGTTCTTC. Amino acids: CASSLRGTKYDYNEQFF.

This chain uses TRBV7-9 with TRBJ2-5; D is perhaps TRBD2 (6 bases). This CDR3 has 15 amino acids. Germline V gene sequence: CDR1 SEHNR, CDR2 FQNEAQ (reference sequence). Trimming pared 0 bases from V and 5 bases from J, leaving 13 bases between. As DNA, the CDR3 is TGTGCCAGCAGCTTAGCACGGGGCGGGGAGGAGACCCAGTACTTC. Its translation is CASSLARGGEETQYF. Based on the CDR3 plus reference TRBV7-9 and TRBJ2-5, the full variable domain is DTGVSQNPRHKITKRGQNVTFRCDPISEHNRLYWYRQTLGQGPEFLTYFQNEAQLEKSRLLSDRFSAERPKGSFSTLEIQRTEQGDSAMYLCASSLARGGEETQYFGPGTRLLVL.

CDR3 region: CAWRTGVGTEAFF. The CDR3 DNA is TGTGCCTGGAGAACCGGGGTTGGGACTGAAGCTTTCTTT. The chain uses TRBV30 and TRBJ1-1; D unclear. V was pared by 3 bases and J by 5 bases, with 13 bases between. CDR3 length: 13 amino acids. CDR1 and CDR2 from the germline V gene are GTSNPN and SVGIG (reference sequence).

J is TRBJ2-1 and V is TRBV5-6; no reliable D call. Trimming removed 0 bases at V and 4 bases at J, with 11 bases between. The CDR3 covers 15 residues. Germline CDR1 SGHDT, CDR2 YYEEEE. This CDR3 reads CASSLDSPLYNEQFF. The CDR3 DNA reads as TGTGCCAGCAGCTTGGATTCGCCCCTATACAATGAGCAGTTCTTC.

The chain joins TRBV5-1 to TRBJ2-3; 12 nucleotides match TRBD2. Germline CDR1 and CDR2: SGHRS and YFSETQ. CDR3 length equals 17 residues. Losses at the gene ends were 4 bases for V and 1 base for J; bases not matched to a gene: 7. The CDR3 DNA reads TGCGCCAGCAGCCCGACTAGCGGGAGCTGGGGCACAGATACGCAGTATTTT. Protein sequence: CASSPTSGSWGTDTQYF. The whole variable domain, filled in from reference TRBV5-1 and TRBJ2-3, reads KAGVTQTPRYLIKTRGQQVTLSCSPISGHRSVSWYQQTPGQGLQFLFEYFSETQRNKGNFPGRFSGRQFSNSRSEMNVSTLELGDSALYLCASSPTSGSWGTDTQYFGPGTRLTVL.

The V and J genes are TRBV6-1 and TRBJ1-2, with a weak D call TRBD1 (5 bases). Germline V gene lookup returns CDR1 MNHNS and CDR2 SASEGT. V was cut by 2 bases and J by 6 bases, with 22 bases left in between. CDR3 length equals 17 residues. The CDR3: CASSESPDPGAGNGYTF. The CDR3 DNA is TGTGCCAGCAGTGAATCCCCAGACCCGGGCGCAGGGAATGGCTACACCTTC.

The chain couples TRBV27 to TRBJ2-2, with D perhaps TRBD2 (6 bases). Germline CDR1 is MNHEY and CDR2 is SMNVEV (reference sequence). This CDR3 comprises 16 residues. Trimming pared 1 base from V and 4 bases from J, leaving 13 bases between. The CDR3 region has the DNA TGTGCCAGCAGTTTATGGGCCGGGAGCATCACCGGGGAGCTGTTTTTT. Protein: CASSLWAGSITGELFF.

The chain combines TRBV6-6 with TRBJ2-3; possibly TRBD1 for D (5 bases). Between the trimmed V and J ends, which lost 4 bases and 4 bases, there was a span of 9 bases. This CDR3 contains 13 residues. CDR1 is MNHNY, CDR2 SVGAGI, per germline (reference sequence). The CDR3 nucleotides read TGTGCCAGCAGTTTGCAGGGTGCAGATACGCAGTATTTT. It yields the protein CASSLQGADTQYF.

The chain joins TRBV19 to TRBJ2-7; tentative D call: TRBD1 (5 bases). This CDR3 has 15 amino acids. Trimming pared 2 bases from V and 2 bases from J, leaving 13 bases between. Per the germline V gene, CDR1 is LNHDA and CDR2 is SQIVND (reference sequence). The chain's CDR3 is CASSISDTGPYEQYF. The CDR3 region has the DNA TGTGCCAGTAGTATATCGGACACCGGGCCCTACGAGCAGTACTTC.

The rearrangement links TRBV7-3 to TRBJ2-1; 7 bases fit TRBD1. This CDR3 contains 19 residues. Germline V lookup: CDR1 SGHTA, CDR2 FQGTGA. With V trimmed by 5 bases and J by 3 bases, 19 bases remained unmatched. The CDR3, as DNA: TGTGCCAGCAGCCACAGGGCGGGTTTAGGGACAGCGATCTACAATGAGCAGTTCTTC. It translates to CASSHRAGLGTAIYNEQFF.

With respect to this clone: Different DNA sequences within this sample yield the same CDR3. The chain joins TRBV13 to TRBJ2-7; D unresolved. Germline loops: CDR1 PRHDT, CDR2 FYEKMQ (reference sequence). CDR3 length equals 13 residues. V lost 0 bases to trimming and J lost 0 bases, with 3 bases between them. CDR3 loop: CASSLGRSYEQYF. As DNA, the CDR3 is TGTGCCAGCAGCTTAGGCCGCTCCTACGAGCAGTACTTC.